The 19 T cell receptor beta chains below were found in one sample sequenced in a study of blood T cell repertoires in COVID-19. Assay used: immunoSEQ multiplex PCR; TCRdb lists only in-frame clones, some missing. Counted here are roughly 200,000 clones, 85% occurring once; the ten biggest clones make up roughly 6%. The specimen sequenced was PBMCs or T cells enriched from blood (not recorded which). These receptors all stem from a man in his forties who had recovered from COVID-19.

Judged by abundance, this clone is medium-sized. The chain has TRBV29-1 and TRBJ1-2; weak D call: TRBD1 (6 bases). The CDR3 has 12 residues. With 8 bases removed from V and 2 bases from J, the gap between germline ends came to 12 bases. Germline assignment: CDR1 SQVTM and CDR2 ANQGSEA. The CDR3 nucleotides read TGCAGCACTGCCGGGACAAACTATGGCTACACCTTC. It codes for CSTAGTNYGYTF.

This chain uses TRBV6-5 with TRBJ2-7, with 10 bases that match TRBD2. The CDR3 spans 14 residues. The junction had 6 bases not matched to a gene; V was cut back by 3 bases and J by 7 bases. In germline, CDR1 is MNHEY, CDR2 SVGAGI. Here the CDR3 reads CASSYSGGLREQYF. CDR3 bases: TGTGCCAGCAGTTATAGCGGGGGGCTCCGGGAGCAGTACTTC.

The chain is built from TRBV20-1 and TRBJ1-2; tentative D call: TRBD1 (5 bases). Germline V gene lookup returns CDR1 DFQATT and CDR2 SNEGSKA (reference sequence). V lost 8 bases and J 7 bases, leaving 14 bases between the germline ends. This CDR3 is 11 amino acids long. The CDR3 DNA reads as TGCAGTACGTTCGGGGGAGGTGGCTACACCTTC. It encodes CSTFGGGGYTF.

This clone was counted only a few times. In DNA, the CDR3 is TGTGCCACCAGCAGAGAAAGCGGTACCTACGAGCAGTACTTC. Translated: CATSRESGTYEQYF. The chain recombines TRBV15 with TRBJ2-7; TRBD2 is a possible D gene (5 bases). V was clipped by 0 bases and J by 2 bases, with 8 bases between them. Germline loops: CDR1 LNHNV, CDR2 YYDKDF (reference sequence). CDR3 length: 14 residues.

The chain uses TRBV30 and TRBJ1-2; D ambiguous. V lost 5 bases, J lost 6 bases, and 19 bases lay in between. Germline V gene sequence: CDR1 GTSNPN, CDR2 SVGIG (reference sequence). The CDR3 is 14 residues long. For the CDR3, the DNA is TGTGCCTGGTCCCTAACCCGAGGTTCACATGGCTACACCTTC. Amino acids: CAWSLTRGSHGYTF.

The chain uses TRBV6-5 and TRBJ1-4, with 8 bases that match TRBD1. Unmatched junction bases numbered 4, after V lost 7 bases and J lost 6 bases. The CDR3 sequence is 13 residues long. Germline V gives CDR1 MNHEY, CDR2 SVGAGI. This chain's CDR3 is CASKRTGYEKLFF. The CDR3 region has the DNA TGTGCCAGCAAACGGACAGGGTATGAAAAACTGTTTTTT.

The chain carries TRBV27 and TRBJ1-5; D is possibly TRBD1 (6 bases). The germline V gene encodes CDR1 MNHEY and CDR2 SMNVEV (reference sequence). CDR3 size: 16 residues. Trimming pared 2 bases from V and 7 bases from J, leaving 18 bases between. The CDR3 loop reads CASSLTGVAGEQPQHF. In DNA, the CDR3 is TGTGCCAGCAGTTTAACCGGGGTGGCAGGGGAACAGCCCCAGCATTTT.

This rearrangement joins TRBV27 to TRBJ2-2, with 7 bases fitting TRBD2. The CDR3 loop spans 17 amino acids. Unmatched junction bases numbered 21, after V lost 11 bases and J lost 6 bases. Germline V CDR1 and CDR2: MNHEY, SMNVEV (reference sequence). The CDR3 here is CASQGLTSARRAGELFF. Written as DNA, the CDR3 is TGTGCCTCCCAGGGACTCACTAGCGCGCGCCGAGCCGGGGAGCTGTTTTTT.

This sequence joins TRBV27 and TRBJ1-2; possible D gene TRBD1, 6 bases. In germline, CDR1 is MNHEY, CDR2 SMNVEV (reference sequence). Trimming took off 7 bases at V and 1 base at J, with 16 bases between the two ends. The CDR3 is 15 residues long. The CDR3 sequence: CASTPQGRGNYGYTF. The CDR3 DNA reads as TGTGCCAGCACCCCCCAGGGCAGGGGTAACTATGGCTACACCTTC.

The rearrangement joins TRBV21-1 to TRBJ1-4. TRBV21-1 is a pseudogene. The CDR3 totals 14 residues. CDR3 nucleotide sequence: TGTGCCAGCAGCTTCATCGACGGGAGTGAAAAACTGTTTTTT. It specifies CASSFIDGSEKLFF.

The chain combines TRBV27 with TRBJ2-1; 12 nucleotides agree with TRBD2. Germline loops: CDR1 MNHEY, CDR2 SMNVEV (reference sequence). The CDR3 spans 16 residues. V lost 1 base to trimming and J lost 7 bases; unmatched junction nucleotides: 5. CDR3 protein: CASSLFRTSGMNEQFF. CDR3 DNA: TGTGCCAGCAGTTTATTTAGGACTAGCGGGATGAATGAGCAGTTCTTC.

This clone was recorded once. The V gene is TRBV19, the J gene TRBJ2-4, with a tentative D call TRBD2 (5 bases). Germline CDR1 LNHDA, CDR2 SQIVND (reference sequence). V lost 9 bases and J 6 bases, leaving 15 bases between the germline ends. The CDR3 covers 13 residues. The CDR3: CASEGSFPNIQYF. The DNA for the CDR3 is TGTGCCAGCGAGGGAAGTTTCCCAAACATTCAGTACTTC. The whole variable domain, remainder taken from reference TRBV19 and TRBJ2-4, is DGGITQSPKYLFRKEGQNVTLSCEQNLNHDAMYWYRQDPGQGLRLIYYSQIVNDFQKGDIAEGYSVSREKKESFPLTVTSAQKNPTAFYLCASEGSFPNIQYFGAGTRLSVL.

The genes are TRBV7-3 and TRBJ1-5; 7 bases match TRBD1. This CDR3 is built from 13 residues. Germline-derived CDR1 and CDR2 are SGHTA and FQGTGA. Trimming at V came to 5 bases and at J to 4 bases, leaving 2 bases not matched to a gene. The CDR3 sequence is CASSQGVNQPQHF. CDR3 coding DNA: TGTGCCAGCAGCCAGGGGGTAAATCAGCCCCAGCATTTT.

The chain couples TRBV7-3 to TRBJ2-2, with D maybe TRBD2 (6 bases). The CDR3 extends over 15 amino acids. Germline values: CDR1 SGHTA, CDR2 FQGTGA. V lost 5 bases and J lost 6, with 16 bases in between. CDR3 in DNA: TGTGCCAGCAGCCCAAACGGGGGAGTCCCCGGGGAGCTGTTTTTT. Translating it yields CASSPNGGVPGELFF.

The chain couples TRBV24-1 to TRBJ1-5; 7 positions match TRBD1. Germline-derived CDR1 and CDR2 are KGHDR and SFDVKD. The CDR3 runs to 14 residues. J gave up 8 bases and V 3 bases, and 6 bases lay outside the gene matches. The CDR3 nucleotides read TGTGCCACCAGTGATCAGGACAGGTGGAAGCCCCAGCATTTT. Translated: CATSDQDRWKPQHF.

This sequence joins TRBV28 and TRBJ2-3, with no clear D. V shed 6 bases and J shed 6 bases, with 16 bases lying between them. The CDR3 length is 14 residues. Germline CDR1 MDHEN, CDR2 SYDVKM. CDR3 in amino acids: CASSPIEASDTQYF. The CDR3 DNA is TGTGCCAGCAGCCCCATAGAAGCTTCGGATACGCAGTATTTT.

A remark on this clone: This CDR3 is also generated by other DNA sequences in the sample. This chain uses TRBV24-1 with TRBJ1-1; TRBD1 matches at 7 bases. The trim removed 4 bases at V and 1 base at J, leaving 5 bases unmatched. The CDR3 consists of 15 residues. Germline CDR1 reads KGHDR; CDR2 reads SFDVKD. The DNA of the CDR3 is TGTGCCACCAGTGACCCTCGGACAGGGAACACTGAAGCTTTCTTT. This sequence encodes CATSDPRTGNTEAFF.

The rearrangement uses TRBV15 and TRBJ2-7, with 7 bases aligning to TRBD2. CDR1 and CDR2 from the germline V gene are LNHNV and YYDKDF (reference sequence). The trim removed 0 bases at V and 5 bases at J, leaving 4 bases unmatched. CDR3 length: 14 amino acids. CDR3: CATSRDRLADEQYF. Written as DNA, the CDR3 is TGTGCCACCAGCAGAGATCGCCTAGCGGACGAGCAGTACTTC.

V is TRBV27 and J is TRBJ1-4, with no clear D. The germline CDR1 and CDR2 sequences are MNHEY and SMNVEV (reference sequence). V was clipped by 4 bases and J by 7 bases, with 13 bases between them. This CDR3 is built from 14 residues. For the CDR3, the DNA is TGTGCCAGCAGTTCCCAGTTGGGGAGTGAAAAACTGTTTTTT. Protein: CASSSQLGSEKLFF.